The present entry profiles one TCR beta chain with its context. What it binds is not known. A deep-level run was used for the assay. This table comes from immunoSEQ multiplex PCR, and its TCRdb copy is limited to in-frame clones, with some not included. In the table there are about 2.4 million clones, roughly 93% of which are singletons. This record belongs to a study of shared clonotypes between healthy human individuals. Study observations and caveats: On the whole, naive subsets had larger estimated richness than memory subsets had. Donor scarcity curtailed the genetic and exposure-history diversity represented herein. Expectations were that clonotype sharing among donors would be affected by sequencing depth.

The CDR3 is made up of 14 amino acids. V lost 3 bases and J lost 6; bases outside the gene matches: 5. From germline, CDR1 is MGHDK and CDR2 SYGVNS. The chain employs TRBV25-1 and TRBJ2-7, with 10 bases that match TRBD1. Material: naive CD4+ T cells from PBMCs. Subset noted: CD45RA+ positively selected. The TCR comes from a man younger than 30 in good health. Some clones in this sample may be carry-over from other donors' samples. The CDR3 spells CASSDPRTGGEQYF. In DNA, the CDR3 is TGTGCCAGCAGTGACCCTAGGACAGGGGGCGAGCAGTACTTC.